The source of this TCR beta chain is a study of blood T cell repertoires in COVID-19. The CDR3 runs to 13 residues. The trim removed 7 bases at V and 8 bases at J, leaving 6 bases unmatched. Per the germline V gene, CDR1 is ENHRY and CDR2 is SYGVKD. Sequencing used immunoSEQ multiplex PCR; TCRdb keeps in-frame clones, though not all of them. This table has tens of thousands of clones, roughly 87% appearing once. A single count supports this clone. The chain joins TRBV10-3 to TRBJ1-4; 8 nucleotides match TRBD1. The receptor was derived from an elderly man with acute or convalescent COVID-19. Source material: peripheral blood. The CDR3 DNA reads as TGTGCCATCAACAGGGGGTTAGGGGAAAAACTGTTTTTT. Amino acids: CAINRGLGEKLFF.